The rows below give T cell receptor beta chains drawn from one sample of a study of identical twins. TCRdb called the 5' RACE reads again in MiXCR, with one record for every CDR3 protein. The table includes more than 400,000 distinct CDR3 sequences, approximately 16% detected once. Another study also made use of these data, one on yellow fever vaccine responses in identical twins.

Sequenced material: CD4+ T cells sorted from blood. All receptors come from a woman aged 18-30 years in good health. Both conserved end residues are part of each CDR3. A D gene is named only where the DNA matches it firmly. A clone size is listed for some rows: how often the clone was seen (once, few, many), or a class if it is expanded.

size | D | J | length | V | DNA | CDR3
. | . | TRBJ2-3 | 14 | TRBV2 | TGTGCCAGCAAACGGACAGTTAGCACAGATACGCAGTATTTT | CASKRTVSTDTQYF
. | TRBD2 | TRBJ2-3 | 16 | TRBV11-3 | TGTGCCAGCAGCTTCGGGGGGGGGCCGGGCACAGATACGCAGTATTTT | CASSFGGGPGTDTQYF
. | TRBD1 | TRBJ1-3 | 13 | TRBV11-1 | TGTGCCACCGGACAGGCCTCTGGAAACACCATATATTTT | CATGQASGNTIYF
few | . | TRBJ2-7 | 13 | TRBV10-3 | TGTGCCATCAGTGAGATTGAGGGGTACGAGCAGTACTTC | CAISEIEGYEQYF
few | TRBD1 | TRBJ1-6 | 17 | TRBV5-1 | TGCGCCAGCAGCTTGGCCGGTCTGACAGGGGAGGATTCACCCCTCCACTTT | CASSLAGLTGEDSPLHF
. | TRBD1 | TRBJ1-4 | 16 | TRBV12-3/TRBV12-4 | TGTGCCAGCAACTTCATCCAGGGACAGGGGGTAGGAAAACTGTTTTTT | CASNFIQGQGVGKLFF
many | . | TRBJ2-3 | 13 | TRBV14 | TGTGCCAGCAGCTGGCCAAACACAGATACGCAGTATTTT | CASSWPNTDTQYF
few | . | TRBJ2-3 | 14 | TRBV12-3/TRBV12-4 | TGTGCCAGCAGTTCTGGGGTAGGGGCAGATACGCAGTATTTT | CASSSGVGADTQYF
. | . | TRBJ2-5 | 15 | TRBV7-7 | TGTGCCAGCAGCTTACGAGACAGAGGCGGAGAGACCCAGTACTTC | CASSLRDRGGETQYF
. | . | TRBJ1-1 | 13 | TRBV11-2 | TGTGCCAGCAGCACCGGACCCTATGGGGGAGCTTTCTTT | CASSTGPYGGAFF
. | TRBD1 | TRBJ2-5 | 14 | TRBV28 | TGTGCCAGCAGTTCATCAGGGGGTGTCGAGACCCAGTACTTC | CASSSSGGVETQYF
. | . | TRBJ2-6 | 16 | TRBV2 | TGTGCCAGCAGTGTCACAGGGTCTTCTGGGGCCAACGTCCTGACTTTC | CASSVTGSSGANVLTF
. | . | TRBJ1-2 | 17 | TRBV7-8 | TGTGCCAGCAGCATTATAGTACCGGGACATAGTAACTATGGCTACACCTTC | CASSIIVPGHSNYGYTF
. | . | TRBJ1-1 | 13 | TRBV20-1 | TGCAGTGTTGCTACAGGGCCTAACACTGAAGCTTTCTTT | CSVATGPNTEAFF
few | . | TRBJ2-1 | 12 | TRBV29-1 | TGCAGTCACAACAGGGTTGGAGATGAGCAGTTCTTC | CSHNRVGDEQFF
. | . | TRBJ1-5 | 14 | TRBV20-1 | TGCAGTGCTAGAGAGGGGGGCAGAAATCAGCCCCAGCATTTT | CSAREGGRNQPQHF
. | . | TRBJ2-1 | 12 | TRBV27 | TGTGCCAGCAGTTCCCGGACGGGGGAGCAGTTCTTC | CASSSRTGEQFF
many | . | TRBJ1-1 | 13 | TRBV3-1 | TGTGCCAGCAGCCGGGTGGAGGAAACAGAAGCTTTCTTT | CASSRVEETEAFF
. | TRBD2 | TRBJ2-1 | 13 | TRBV6-1 | TGTGCCAGCAGCCGGGCTGGGGAGGGTGAGCAGTTCTTC | CASSRAGEGEQFF
few | TRBD2 | TRBJ2-1 | 16 | TRBV10-3 | TGTGCCATCAGTGAGTCGGCGGCGGGAGGAGGCAATGAGCAGTTCTTC | CAISESAAGGGNEQFF
. | TRBD1 | TRBJ1-5 | 13 | TRBV20-1 | TGCAGTGCTAGACGACAGGGGAGTCAGCCCCAGCATTTT | CSARRQGSQPQHF
. | . | TRBJ2-1 | 13 | TRBV12-3/TRBV12-4 | TGTGCCAGCAGTCCCCGGATCCAGGGGGGGCAGTTCTTC | CASSPRIQGGQFF
few | . | TRBJ2-2 | 15 | TRBV20-1 | TGCAGTGCTAGACCCGGGCCACTGAACACCGGGGAGCTGTTTTTT | CSARPGPLNTGELFF
few | TRBD2 | TRBJ2-5 | 17 | TRBV27 | TGTGCCAGCAGCAAAAAGAGGTCTAGCGGGAGCCAAGAGACCCAGTACTTC | CASSKKRSSGSQETQYF
. | TRBD2 | TRBJ2-5 | 15 | TRBV7-2 | TGTGCCAGCAGCCCCGACACTAGCGTCCAAGAGACCCAGTACTTC | CASSPDTSVQETQYF
. | . | TRBJ2-1 | 16 | TRBV4-1 | TGCGCCAGCAGCCAAGACCCCTCCCGACTAGGGGCTGAGCAGTTCTTC | CASSQDPSRLGAEQFF
. | . | TRBJ2-2 | 17 | TRBV24-1 | TGTGCCACCAGTGATTTGCCGGCTTTCGAGGACACCGGGGAGCTGTTTTTT | CATSDLPAFEDTGELFF
. | . | TRBJ1-1 | 15 | TRBV11-2 | TGTGCCAGCAGCTTAGCAGTAGCCGTGAACACTGAAGCTTTCTTT | CASSLAVAVNTEAFF
. | . | TRBJ1-1 | 12 | TRBV12-3/TRBV12-4 | TGTGCCAGCAGTTTATTTCTAGCTGAAGCTTTCTTT | CASSLFLAEAFF
. | TRBD1 | TRBJ1-2 | 15 | TRBV9 | TGTGCCAGCAGCTCTGGGACAGGGGGCAACTATGGCTACACCTTC | CASSSGTGGNYGYTF
many | . | TRBJ1-5 | 13 | TRBV4-1 | TGCGCCAGCAGCCAAGGCTGGAATCAGCCCCAGCATTTT | CASSQGWNQPQHF
few | . | TRBJ2-2 | 15 | TRBV27 | TGTGCCAGCAGTTTACCGGCAGGAGGGCCCGGGGAGCTGTTTTTT | CASSLPAGGPGELFF
. | . | TRBJ2-7 | 15 | TRBV20-1 | TGCAGCGCCATCATGGGGGCGGGAAGCTCCTACGAGCAGTACTTC | CSAIMGAGSSYEQYF
. | . | TRBJ2-5 | 13 | TRBV20-1 | TGCAGTGCTTGGGATCCCAACAAAGAGACCCAGTACTTC | CSAWDPNKETQYF
. | . | TRBJ2-1 | 20 | TRBV3-1 | TGTGCCAGCAGCCAAGAAAGAGGATTGAGGGGGATTAGGTCCTACAATGAGCAGTTCTTC | CASSQERGLRGIRSYNEQFF
. | TRBD1 | TRBJ2-4 | 12 | TRBV20-1 | TGCAGTGCTACGGGACAGGGGGAGATTCAGTACTTC | CSATGQGEIQYF
. | . | TRBJ2-3 | 18 | TRBV4-2 | TGTGCCAGCAGCCAAGATCTCAAGGCTAGCGGGACAGGAGATACGCAGTATTTT | CASSQDLKASGTGDTQYF
once | TRBD2 | TRBJ2-1 | 21 | TRBV7-2 | TGTGCCAGCAGCTTACCGACACTAGCGGGGGGGTACACGAGCTCCTACAATGAGCAGTTCTTC | CASSLPTLAGGYTSSYNEQFF
. | . | TRBJ2-4 | 13 | TRBV20-1 | TGCAGTGCTAGTTCCAGCGCCAAAAACATTCAGTACTTC | CSASSSAKNIQYF
. | . | TRBJ2-7 | 17 | TRBV5-6 | TGTGCCAGCAGCTCCATCCGTTGGGGGACAAGCACCTACGAGCAGTACTTC | CASSSIRWGTSTYEQYF
few | TRBD2 | TRBJ2-1 | 15 | TRBV11-3 | TGTGCCAGCAGCCCCCCGGCGGGAGGACGCGATGAGCAGTTCTTC | CASSPPAGGRDEQFF
. | . | TRBJ2-2 | 14 | TRBV10-3 | TGTGCCACCCACCCAGCGACGAACACCGGGGAGCTGTTTTTT | CATHPATNTGELFF
. | . | TRBJ2-7 | 13 | TRBV4-1 | TGCGCCAGCAGCCAATCCCAGGGATACGAGCAGTACTTC | CASSQSQGYEQYF
. | . | TRBJ1-1 | 15 | TRBV20-1 | TGCAGTGCTAGAGTGTCGAGGACAACGGCCACTGAAGCTTTCTTT | CSARVSRTTATEAFF
. | TRBD1 | TRBJ2-7 | 15 | TRBV24-1 | TGTGCCACCAGTGATTCTTACAGGGGGAACTACGAGCAGTACTTC | CATSDSYRGNYEQYF
few | . | TRBJ2-3 | 15 | TRBV15 | TGTGCCACCAGCGAACCCCGGGAGGGGGCGGATACGCAGTATTTT | CATSEPREGADTQYF
. | TRBD2 | TRBJ2-2 | 13 | TRBV29-1 | TGCAGCGTTGGGACTAGCGGGATCGGGGAGCTGTTTTTT | CSVGTSGIGELFF
few | TRBD2 | TRBJ2-4 | 16 | TRBV4-1 | TGCGCCAGCAGCCAGGGGACTAGAGGATACAAAAACATTCAGTACTTC | CASSQGTRGYKNIQYF
. | . | TRBJ1-1 | 13 | TRBV11-3 | TGTGCCAGCAGCTTAGCCCCGGGCGCCGAAGCTTTCTTT | CASSLAPGAEAFF
. | TRBD2 | TRBJ2-3 | 20 | TRBV10-3 | TGTGCCATCAGTGGCCCCATACTCGGGACTAGCGGGAGTGGCACAGATACGCAGTATTTT | CAISGPILGTSGSGTDTQYF
. | TRBD1 | TRBJ1-6 | 14 | TRBV29-1 | TGCAGCGTCCGACAGGGTTCCTATAATTCACCCCTCCACTTT | CSVRQGSYNSPLHF
. | . | TRBJ2-4 | 14 | TRBV28 | TGTGCCAGCAGTTTACAGCGGCCGAGAAACATTCAGTACTTC | CASSLQRPRNIQYF
many | . | TRBJ1-1 | 12 | TRBV29-1 | TGCAGCGTTGTACGAATGAACACTGAAGCTTTCTTT | CSVVRMNTEAFF